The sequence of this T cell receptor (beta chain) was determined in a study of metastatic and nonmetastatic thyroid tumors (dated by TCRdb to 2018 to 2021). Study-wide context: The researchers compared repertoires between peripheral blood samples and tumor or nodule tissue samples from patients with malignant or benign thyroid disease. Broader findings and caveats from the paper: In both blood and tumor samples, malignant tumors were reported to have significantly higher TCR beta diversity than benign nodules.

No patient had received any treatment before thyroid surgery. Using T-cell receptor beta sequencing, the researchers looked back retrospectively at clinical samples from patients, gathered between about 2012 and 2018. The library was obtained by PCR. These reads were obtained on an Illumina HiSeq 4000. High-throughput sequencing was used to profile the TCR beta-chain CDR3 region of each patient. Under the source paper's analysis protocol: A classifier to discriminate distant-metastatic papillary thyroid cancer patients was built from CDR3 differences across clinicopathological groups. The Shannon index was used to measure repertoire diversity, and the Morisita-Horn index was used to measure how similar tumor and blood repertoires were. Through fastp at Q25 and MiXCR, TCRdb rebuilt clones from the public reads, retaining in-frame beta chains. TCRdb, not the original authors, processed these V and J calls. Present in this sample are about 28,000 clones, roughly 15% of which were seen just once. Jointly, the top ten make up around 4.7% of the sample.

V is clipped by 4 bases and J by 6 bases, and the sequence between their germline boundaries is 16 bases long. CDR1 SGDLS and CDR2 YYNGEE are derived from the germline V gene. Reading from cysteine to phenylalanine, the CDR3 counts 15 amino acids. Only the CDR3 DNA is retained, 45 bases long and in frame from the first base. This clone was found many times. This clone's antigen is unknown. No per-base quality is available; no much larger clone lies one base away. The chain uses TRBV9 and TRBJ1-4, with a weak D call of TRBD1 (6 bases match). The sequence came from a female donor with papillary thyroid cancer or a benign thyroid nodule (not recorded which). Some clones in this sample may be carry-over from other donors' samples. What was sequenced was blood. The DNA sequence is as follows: TGTGCCAGCAGCCCACGAGACAGGAGATATGAAAAACTGTTTTTT. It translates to CASSPRDRRYEKLFF.